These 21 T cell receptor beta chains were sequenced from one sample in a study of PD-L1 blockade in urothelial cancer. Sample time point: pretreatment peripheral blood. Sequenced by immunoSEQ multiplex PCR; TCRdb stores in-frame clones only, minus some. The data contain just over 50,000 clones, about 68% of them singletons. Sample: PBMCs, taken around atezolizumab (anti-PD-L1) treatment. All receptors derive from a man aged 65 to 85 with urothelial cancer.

Here the CDR3 reads CASSFTVNTGELFF. The CDR3 nucleotides read TGTGCCAGCAGCTTCACAGTGAACACCGGGGAGCTGTTTTTT. This chain uses TRBV7-2 with TRBJ2-2, with no clear D. CDR1 and CDR2 (germline): SGHTA, FQGNSA. CDR3 length: 14 residues. Between the trimmed V and J ends, which lost 3 bases and 1 base, there was a span of 6 bases. Full variable domain (remainder filled in from reference TRBV7-2 and TRBJ2-2): GAGVSQSPSNKVTEKGKDVELRCDPISGHTALYWYRQSLGQGLEFLIYFQGNSAPDKSGLPSDRFSAERTGGSVSTLTIQRTQQEDSAVYLCASSFTVNTGELFFGEGSRLTVL.

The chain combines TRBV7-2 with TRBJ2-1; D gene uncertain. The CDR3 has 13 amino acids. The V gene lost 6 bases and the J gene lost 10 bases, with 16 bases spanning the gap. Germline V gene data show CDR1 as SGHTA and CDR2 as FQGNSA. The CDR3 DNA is TGTGCCAGCAGTCCCCAAGTCCCTCGGGAGCAGTTCTTC. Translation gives CASSPQVPREQFF.

CDR3 amino acids: CASSPGGGSGELFF. CDR3 in DNA: TGTGCCAGCAGCCCGGGAGGGGGCTCCGGGGAGCTGTTTTTT. The chain is built from TRBV7-9 and TRBJ2-2; possibly TRBD2 for D (8 bases). CDR1 and CDR2 from the germline V gene are SEHNR and FQNEAQ (reference sequence). V lost 5 bases to trimming and J lost 6 bases, with 13 bases between them. The CDR3 spans 14 residues.

In DNA, the CDR3 is TGTGCCAGCTCACCAACCATTTCTACCTACGAGCAGTACTTC. This encodes CASSPTISTYEQYF. This chain links TRBV18 with TRBJ2-7; D is uncertain. The CDR3 totals 14 residues. CDR1 is KGHSH and CDR2 is LQKENI in the germline V gene. V lost 2 bases and J 2 bases, leaving 10 bases between the germline ends.

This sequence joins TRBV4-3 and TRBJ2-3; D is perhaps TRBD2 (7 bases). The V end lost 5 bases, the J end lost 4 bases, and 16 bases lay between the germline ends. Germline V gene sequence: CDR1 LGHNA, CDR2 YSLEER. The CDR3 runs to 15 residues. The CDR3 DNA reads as TGCGCCAGCAGCGTAGGGGGGGACGACGCAGATACGCAGTATTTT. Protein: CASSVGGDDADTQYF.

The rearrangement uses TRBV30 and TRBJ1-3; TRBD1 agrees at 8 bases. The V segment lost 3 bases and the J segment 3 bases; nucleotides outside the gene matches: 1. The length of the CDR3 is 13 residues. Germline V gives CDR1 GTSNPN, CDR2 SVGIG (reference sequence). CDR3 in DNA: TGTGCCTGGAGCAGGGGGCTTGGAAACACCATATATTTT. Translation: CAWSRGLGNTIYF.

The CDR3 DNA is TGTGCCACCAGCAGAGATCTGTACGAGCAGTACTTC. It yields the protein CATSRDLYEQYF. The chain has TRBV15 and TRBJ2-7, with no clear D. Germline-derived CDR1 and CDR2 are LNHNV and YYDKDF (reference sequence). The length of the CDR3 is 12 residues. V lost 0 bases and J 4 bases, leaving 4 bases between the germline ends.

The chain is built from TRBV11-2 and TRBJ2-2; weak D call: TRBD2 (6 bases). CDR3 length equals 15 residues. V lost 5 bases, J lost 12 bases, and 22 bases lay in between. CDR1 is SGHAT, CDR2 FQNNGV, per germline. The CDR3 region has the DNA TGTGCCAGCAGCCCGGGGGATTGGGCCGGGCCGAAGCTGTTTTTT. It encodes CASSPGDWAGPKLFF. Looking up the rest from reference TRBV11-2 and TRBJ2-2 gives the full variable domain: EAGVAQSPRYKIIEKRQSVAFWCNPISGHATLYWYQQILGQGPKLLIQFQNNGVVDDSQLPKDRFSAERLKGVDSTLKIQPAKLEDSAVYLCASSPGDWAGPKLFFGEGSRLTVL.

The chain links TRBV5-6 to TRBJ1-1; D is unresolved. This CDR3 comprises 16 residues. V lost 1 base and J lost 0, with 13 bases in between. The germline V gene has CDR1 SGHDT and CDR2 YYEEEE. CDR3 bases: TGTGCCAGCAGCTTGTTGTCGGGAGCCCTGAACACTGAAGCTTTCTTT. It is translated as CASSLLSGALNTEAFF.

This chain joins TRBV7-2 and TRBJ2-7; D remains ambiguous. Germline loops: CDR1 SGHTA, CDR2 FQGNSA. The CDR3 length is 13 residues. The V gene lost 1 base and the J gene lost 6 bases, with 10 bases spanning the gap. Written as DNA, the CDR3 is TGTGCCAGCAGCTTAGTCCGGGTACGCGAGCAGTACTTC. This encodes CASSLVRVREQYF. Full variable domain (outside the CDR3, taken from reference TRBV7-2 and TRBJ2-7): GAGVSQSPSNKVTEKGKDVELRCDPISGHTALYWYRQSLGQGLEFLIYFQGNSAPDKSGLPSDRFSAERTGGSVSTLTIQRTQQEDSAVYLCASSLVRVREQYFGPGTRLTVT.

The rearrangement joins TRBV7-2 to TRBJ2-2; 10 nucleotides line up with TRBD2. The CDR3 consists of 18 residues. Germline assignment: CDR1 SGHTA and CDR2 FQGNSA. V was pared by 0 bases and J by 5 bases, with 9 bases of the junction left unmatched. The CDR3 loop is CASSLAPSGGPGTGELFF. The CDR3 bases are TGTGCCAGCAGCTTAGCGCCTAGCGGGGGCCCCGGGACCGGGGAGCTGTTTTTT.

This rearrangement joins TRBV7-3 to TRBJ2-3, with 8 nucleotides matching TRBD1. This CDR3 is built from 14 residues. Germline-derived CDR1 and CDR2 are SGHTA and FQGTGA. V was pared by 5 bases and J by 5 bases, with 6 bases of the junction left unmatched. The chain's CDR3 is CASSLQGAGDTQYF. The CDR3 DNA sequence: TGTGCCAGCAGCCTCCAGGGGGCCGGAGATACGCAGTATTTT.

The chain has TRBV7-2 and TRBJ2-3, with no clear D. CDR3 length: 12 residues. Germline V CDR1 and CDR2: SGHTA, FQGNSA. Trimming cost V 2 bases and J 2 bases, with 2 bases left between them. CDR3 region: CASSLHTDTQYF. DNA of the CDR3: TGTGCCAGCAGCTTACACACAGATACGCAGTATTTT.

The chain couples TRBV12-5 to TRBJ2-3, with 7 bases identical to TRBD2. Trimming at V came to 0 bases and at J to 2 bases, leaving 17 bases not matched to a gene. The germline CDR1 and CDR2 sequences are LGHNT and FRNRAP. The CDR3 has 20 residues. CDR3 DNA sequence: TGTGCTAGTGGTTTGGTACTCTTCCCCGATACGCGGGGGAACACAGATACGCAGTATTTT. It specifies CASGLVLFPDTRGNTDTQYF.

For the CDR3, the DNA is TGTGCCAGCAGCTTAACGGGGACTAGCGGGTCTAGCACAGATACGCAGTATTTT. Translation gives CASSLTGTSGSSTDTQYF. The chain combines TRBV7-3 with TRBJ2-3; 12 positions match TRBD2. The CDR3 sequence is 18 residues long. Germline CDR1 is SGHTA and CDR2 is FQGTGA. V was pared by 0 bases and J by 0 bases, with 4 bases of the junction left unmatched.

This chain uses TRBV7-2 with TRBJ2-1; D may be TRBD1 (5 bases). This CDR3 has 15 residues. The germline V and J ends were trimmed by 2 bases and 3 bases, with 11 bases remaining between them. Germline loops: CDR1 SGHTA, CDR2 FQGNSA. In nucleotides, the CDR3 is TGTGCCAGCAGCTTAATAGGACAATACTACAATGAGCAGTTCTTC. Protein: CASSLIGQYYNEQFF.

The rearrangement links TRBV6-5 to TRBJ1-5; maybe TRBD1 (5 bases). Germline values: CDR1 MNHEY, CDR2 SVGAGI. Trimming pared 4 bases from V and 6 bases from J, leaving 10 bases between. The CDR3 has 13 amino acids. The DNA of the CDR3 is TGTGCCAGCAGTTTGACAGTAGGTCAGCCCCAGCATTTT. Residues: CASSLTVGQPQHF.

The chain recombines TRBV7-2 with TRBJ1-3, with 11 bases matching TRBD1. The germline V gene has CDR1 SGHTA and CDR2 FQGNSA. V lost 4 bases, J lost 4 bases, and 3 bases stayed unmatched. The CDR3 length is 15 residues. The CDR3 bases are TGTGCCAGCAGCTGGACAGGGGGCGAGGGAAACACCATATATTTT. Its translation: CASSWTGGEGNTIYF.

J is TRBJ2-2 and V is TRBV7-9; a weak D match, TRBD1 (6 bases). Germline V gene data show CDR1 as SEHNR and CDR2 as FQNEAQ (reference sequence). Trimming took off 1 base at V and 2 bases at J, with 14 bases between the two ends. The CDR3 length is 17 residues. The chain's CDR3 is CASSLVMGAANTGELFF. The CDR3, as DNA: TGTGCCAGCAGCTTAGTCATGGGGGCGGCCAACACCGGGGAGCTGTTTTTT.

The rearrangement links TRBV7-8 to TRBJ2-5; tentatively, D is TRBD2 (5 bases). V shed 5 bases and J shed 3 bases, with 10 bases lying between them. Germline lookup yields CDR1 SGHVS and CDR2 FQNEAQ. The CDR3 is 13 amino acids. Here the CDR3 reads CASSPPREETQYF. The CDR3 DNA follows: TGTGCCAGCAGCCCCCCGAGGGAAGAGACCCAGTACTTC.

DNA for the CDR3: TGTGCCAGCAGTGAGAAAGGGGGTGGCTACACCTTC. This codes for CASSEKGGGYTF. The chain couples TRBV6-1 to TRBJ1-2; possibly TRBD1 for D (6 bases). Germline-derived CDR1 and CDR2 are MNHNS and SASEGT. CDR3 length: 12 amino acids. The V and J ends lost 3 bases and 7 bases respectively, with 9 bases between them.